This section outlines one T cell receptor (beta chain) sequence together with its context. Its antigen target is currently unknown. Per-base quality was not reported, and no clone a single base away is much larger than it. For sequencing of the TCRbeta CDR3 region, genomic DNA was extracted from the sorted cells. The immunoSEQ Assay was used to sequence the TCRbeta CDR3 regions. Drawn from immuneACCESS, this table holds only the in-frame rearrangements with V and J called that TCRdb kept. Clones are partly lost; checked studies trace under half to an unresolved V gene and leave the rest unexplained. This sample gives approximately 11,000 clones in total; around 70% of them show up just once. The leading ten clones occupy about a third of the sample. The data stem from a study of OX40 agonist ivuxolimab in advanced cancers. With respect to the entire study: Ivuxolimab was a fully human IgG2 agonistic monoclonal antibody targeting the costimulatory receptor OX40 (CD134). Peripheral TCRbeta sequencing aimed to test whether ivuxolimab altered TCR sequence diversity and caused clonal T-cell expansion. Intravenous ivuxolimab was administered to patients every 2 weeks at six dose levels: 0.01, 0.1, 0.3, 1.5, 3 and 10 mg/kg. Of the roughly 51 dose-escalation patients, hepatocellular carcinoma was present in 19, melanoma in roughly 15, renal cell carcinoma in 9 and head and neck cancer in 9. Patients were allowed to have had prior anti-PD-1, anti-PD-L1 or anti-CTLA-4 therapy, and approximately 37% of the dose-escalation patients had been treated with checkpoint inhibitors. Partial responses were achieved by three dose-escalation patients, of whom one had hepatocellular carcinoma and two had cutaneous melanoma. A male proportion of around 81% and a mean age of approximately 60 years, ranging from about 23 to 90, were recorded for the dose-escalation cohort. The paper covers the monotherapy dose-escalation part of the phase I ivuxolimab trial, which included N of about 56 patients. Overall study results and their limits: The antigen specificity of the peripheral T cells that underwent clonal expansion was not determined. Low levels of normalized T-cell clonal expansion were also seen in some nonresponding patients. At doses from 0.1 to 3.0 mg/kg, clonal expansion was seen in both CD4+ and CD8+ blood T cells between baseline and week 6. On average, CD8+ T cells showed more expanded clones than CD4+ T cells after ivuxolimab. In the 0.1-3.0 mg/kg groups, partial responders were among the patients with the lowest normalized peripheral clonal expansion, particularly in CD8+ T cells.

V is trimmed back by 1 base and J by 4 bases, and the junction contains 5 bases that no gene match accounts for. CDR1 and CDR2 are read off the germline V gene (reference sequence) as PRHDT and FYEKMQ. There are 15 amino acids in the CDR3, from cysteine to phenylalanine inclusive. CDR3 DNA is the only sequence kept; it has 45 bases, read in frame from the first base. The trial excluded patients who had a history of autoimmune disease or who were on systemic immunosuppression. Peripheral blood for TCR sequencing was drawn from every dose cohort at baseline, at cycle 4 day 1 and at cycle 7 day 1. Samples were obtained from an open-label, multicenter, first-in-human phase I dose-escalation trial of ivuxolimab. Adults with locally advanced or metastatic head and neck squamous cell, hepatocellular, melanoma or renal cell carcinoma were enrolled in the trial. CD4+ and CD8+ T cells were sorted separately from peripheral blood before TCR sequencing.

The receptor was isolated from an adult with an advanced solid tumor such as melanoma, head and neck, liver or kidney cancer. The sequencing here drew on CD4+ or CD8+ T cells sorted from blood, taken in a trial of the OX40 agonist ivuxolimab. The rearranged segments are TRBV13 and TRBJ2-7, with TRBD2 matching 9 junction bases. The base sequence is TGTGCCAGCAGCTTAGATAGCGGGAGCGTATACGAGCAGTACTTC. Translated, this is CASSLDSGSVYEQYF.